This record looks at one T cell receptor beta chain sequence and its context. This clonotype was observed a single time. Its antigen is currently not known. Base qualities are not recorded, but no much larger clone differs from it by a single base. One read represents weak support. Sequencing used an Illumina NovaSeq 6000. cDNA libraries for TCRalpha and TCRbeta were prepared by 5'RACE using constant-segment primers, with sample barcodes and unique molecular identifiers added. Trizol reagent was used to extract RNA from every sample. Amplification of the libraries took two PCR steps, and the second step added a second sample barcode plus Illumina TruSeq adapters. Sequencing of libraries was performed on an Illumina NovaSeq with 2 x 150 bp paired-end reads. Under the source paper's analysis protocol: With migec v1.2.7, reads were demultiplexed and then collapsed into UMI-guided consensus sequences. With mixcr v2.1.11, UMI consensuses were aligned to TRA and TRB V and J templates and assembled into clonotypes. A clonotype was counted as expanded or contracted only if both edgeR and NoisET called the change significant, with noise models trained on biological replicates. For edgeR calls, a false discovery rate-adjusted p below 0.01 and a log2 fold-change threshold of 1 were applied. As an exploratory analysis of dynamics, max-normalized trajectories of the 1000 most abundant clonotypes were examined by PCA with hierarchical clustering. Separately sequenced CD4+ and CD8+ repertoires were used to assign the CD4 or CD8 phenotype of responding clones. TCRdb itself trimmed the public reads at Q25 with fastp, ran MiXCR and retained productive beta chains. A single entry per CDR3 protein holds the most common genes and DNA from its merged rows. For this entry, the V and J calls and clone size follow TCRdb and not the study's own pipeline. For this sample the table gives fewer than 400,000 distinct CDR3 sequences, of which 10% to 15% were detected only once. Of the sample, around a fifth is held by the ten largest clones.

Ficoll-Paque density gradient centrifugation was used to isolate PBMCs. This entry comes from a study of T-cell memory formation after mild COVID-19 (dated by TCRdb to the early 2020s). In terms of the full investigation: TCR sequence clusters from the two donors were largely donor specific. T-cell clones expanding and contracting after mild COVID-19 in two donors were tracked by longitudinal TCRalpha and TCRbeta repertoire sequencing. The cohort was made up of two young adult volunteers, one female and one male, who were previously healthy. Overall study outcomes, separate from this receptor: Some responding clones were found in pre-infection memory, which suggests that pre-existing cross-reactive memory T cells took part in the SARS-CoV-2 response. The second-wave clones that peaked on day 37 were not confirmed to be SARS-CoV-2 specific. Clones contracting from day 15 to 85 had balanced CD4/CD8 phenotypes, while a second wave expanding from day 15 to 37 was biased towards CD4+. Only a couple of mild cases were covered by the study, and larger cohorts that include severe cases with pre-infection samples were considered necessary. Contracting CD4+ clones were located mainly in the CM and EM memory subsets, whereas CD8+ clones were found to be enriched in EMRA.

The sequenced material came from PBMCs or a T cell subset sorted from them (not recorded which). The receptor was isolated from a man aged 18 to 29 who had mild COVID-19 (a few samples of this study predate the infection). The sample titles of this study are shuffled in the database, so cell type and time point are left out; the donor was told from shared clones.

The CDR3 region has the sequence CAISSASAAGELFF. In nucleotide form, the sequence is TGTGCCATCAGCAGCGCTAGCGCCGCCGGGGAGCTGTTTTTT. The V and J segments used are TRBV10-3 and TRBJ2-2; TRBD2 could be the D gene, as 6 bases match. The CDR3 goes from the cysteine to the phenylalanine over 14 residues. Left in the record is the CDR3 DNA by itself, 42 bases read in frame from the first base. Deletion took 6 bases off V and 6 bases off J, with a span of 14 bases between the germline ends. CDR1 and CDR2, looked up from the germline V gene, are ENHRY and SYGVKD.